This entry lists 6 T cell receptor beta chains sequenced from one sample in a study of blood T cell repertoires in COVID-19. Some clones are missing from TCRdb's copy, which holds only in-frame ones; the method was immunoSEQ multiplex PCR. The table has over 250,000 clones, 80% to 90% seen once; the top ten hold roughly 2.5%. The sequenced sample consisted of PBMCs or T cells enriched from blood (not recorded which). Receptors originate from a young woman who had recovered from COVID-19.

The V and J genes are TRBV7-9 and TRBJ1-1; tentatively, D is TRBD1 (5 bases). The CDR3 sequence is 15 residues long. Trimming pared 2 bases from V and 5 bases from J, leaving 15 bases between. Looked up from germline, CDR1 is SEHNR and CDR2 is FQNEAQ (reference sequence). The chain's CDR3 is CASSLRTVGGTEAFF. The CDR3 DNA reads TGTGCCAGCAGCTTACGAACAGTGGGGGGAACTGAAGCTTTCTTT.

J is TRBJ2-3 and V is TRBV6-2 or TRBV6-3, with 10 bases aligning to TRBD2. Unmatched junction bases numbered 9, after V lost 4 bases and J lost 2 bases. Germline-derived CDR1 and CDR2 are MNHEY and SVGEGT. CDR3 length equals 17 residues. The CDR3 DNA reads as TGTGCCAGCAGTTTGCGCCCTAGCGGGGGCACCACAGATACGCAGTATTTT. It specifies CASSLRPSGGTTDTQYF.

The rearrangement links TRBV13 to TRBJ1-1, with D uncertain. V shed 4 bases and J shed 7 bases, with 10 bases lying between them. Germline CDR1 is PRHDT and CDR2 is FYEKMQ (reference sequence). CDR3 size: 12 residues. The CDR3 region has the DNA TGTGCCAGCAGCTCGTCGAGTCGTGAAGCTTTCTTT. Its protein product is CASSSSSREAFF. The full variable domain, rest sourced from reference TRBV13 and TRBJ1-1, is AAGVIQSPRHLIKEKRETATLKCYPIPRHDTVYWYQQGPGQDPQFLISFYEKMQSDKGSIPDRFSAQQFSDYHSELNMSSLELGDSALYFCASSSSSREAFFGQGTRLTVV.

The chain couples TRBV7-8 to TRBJ2-7; TRBD2 matches at 7 bases. Germline assignment: CDR1 SGHVS and CDR2 FQNEAQ. The CDR3 extends over 11 amino acids. V was clipped by 1 base and J by 11 bases; unmatched bases: 2. Here the CDR3 reads CASSLGTRKYF. The CDR3 DNA sequence: TGTGCCAGCAGCTTAGGGACTAGAAAGTACTTC.

This clone came up once. The rearrangement joins TRBV19 to TRBJ2-3, with D possibly being TRBD2 (6 bases). The CDR3 covers 18 residues. The ends were cut back, 1 base at V and 6 bases at J, with 23 bases in the middle. In germline, CDR1 is LNHDA, CDR2 SQIVND (reference sequence). CDR3 protein: CASSIGGSLVAGRDTQYF. CDR3 DNA: TGTGCCAGTAGTATAGGGGGGTCGCTGGTCGCAGGGAGGGATACGCAGTATTTT.

V usage is TRBV6-5 and J usage is TRBJ1-5; 9 bases align to TRBD1. The CDR3 totals 13 residues. Trimming removed 2 bases from V and 7 bases from J; junction bases left unmatched: 0. CDR1 is MNHEY, CDR2 SVGAGI, per germline. Here the CDR3 DNA reads TGTGCCAGCAGTTACACAGGGGGCCAGCCCCAGCATTTT. Translated, it gives CASSYTGGQPQHF.